The entry below gives a single TCR beta chain sequence along with its context. Its antigen is not known. The sample is drawn from a study of shared clonotypes between healthy human individuals. Assay: immunoSEQ multiplex PCR; the TCRdb copy retains only in-frame clones and omits some. The data hold about 1.5 million clones, with roughly 96% observed a single time. Study-wide results and limits: Clonotypes that were shared across a handful of donors made up around 5% of naive CD4 clonotypes. In general, naive subsets displayed greater estimated richness than memory subsets did. A reduction in generation probabilities was seen for non-shared clonotypes relative to those shared by all four donors.

Germline-derived CDR1 and CDR2 are SGHRS and YFSETQ. V lost 0 bases and J lost 0, with 6 bases in between. The CDR3 length is 14 residues. Sequenced input: naive CD4+ T cells sorted from blood. Documented subset: CD45RA+ positively selected. The clonotype comes from a man aged 25 to 45 in good health. This chain connects TRBV5-1 to TRBJ2-5, with D unresolved. CDR3 amino acids: CASSLVSHQETQYF. The CDR3 coding sequence is TGCGCCAGCAGCTTGGTCTCCCACCAAGAGACCCAGTACTTC.